The 6 T cell receptor beta chains reported below all come from one sample, sequenced in a study of T cell responses to AZD1222 COVID-19 vaccine. The table came from immunoSEQ multiplex PCR; TCRdb's copy has only in-frame clones and leaves some out. The sample yields about 130,000 clones, 80% to 90% seen once. This material consisted of peripheral blood, taken 28 days after the second AZD1222 dose. The receptors stem from an adult who received the AZD1222 COVID-19 vaccine.

The V and J genes are TRBV6-5 and TRBJ2-3; the match to TRBD2 covers 7 bases. The trim removed 3 bases at V and 2 bases at J, leaving 8 bases unmatched. The CDR3 sequence is 16 residues long. Per germline, CDR1 MNHEY and CDR2 SVGAGI. CDR3 amino acids: CASSYFSGTNTDTQYF. Written as DNA, the CDR3 is TGTGCCAGCAGTTATTTTTCCGGGACTAACACAGATACGCAGTATTTT.

With respect to this clone: One end of the junction does not line up with germline, which may come from a read error. V is TRBV4-2 and J is TRBJ2-3; no definite D call. Germline V gene sequence: CDR1 LGHNA, CDR2 YNFKEQ. The CDR3 covers 15 residues. The CDR3 is CASSPGEGSKDTQYF. The CDR3 DNA reads TGTGCCAGCAGCCCGGGTGAAGGTAGCAAAGATACGCAGTATTTT.

The chain is built from TRBV3-1 (or the pseudogene TRBV3-2) and TRBJ1-2, with D perhaps matching TRBD1 (5 bases). CDR1 and CDR2 (germline): LGHDT, YNNKEL (reference sequence). Trimming cost V 1 base and J 0 bases, with 9 bases left between them. CDR3 length: 15 residues. In nucleotides, the CDR3 is TGTGCCAGCAGCCAAGGGGACGGCACTAACTATGGCTACACCTTC. The encoded protein is CASSQGDGTNYGYTF.

This chain joins TRBV12-3 or TRBV12-4 and TRBJ2-7; D remains unclear. This CDR3 is 11 amino acids long. The V gene lost 6 bases and the J gene lost 3 bases, with 6 bases spanning the gap. CDR3 sequence: CASSSFYEQYF. The CDR3 DNA reads as TGTGCCAGCAGCTCTTTCTACGAGCAGTACTTC.

V and J are TRBV7-2 and TRBJ2-7; 9 bases line up with TRBD2. The CDR3 is 16 amino acids. The junction had 9 bases not matched to a gene; V was cut back by 5 bases and J by 1 base. Germline CDR1 SGHTA, CDR2 FQGNSA. This chain's CDR3 is CASSPRRSGGSYEQYF. CDR3 in DNA: TGTGCCAGCAGCCCGCGCAGGAGCGGGGGGTCCTACGAGCAGTACTTC.

The chain uses TRBV4-2 and TRBJ1-2; D possibly corresponds to TRBD1 (6 bases). Germline CDR1 is LGHNA and CDR2 is YNFKEQ. The CDR3 is 13 residues long. Trimming removed 5 bases from V and 6 bases from J, with 13 bases in between. CDR3 residues: CASSFGQRDGYTF. The CDR3 DNA reads TGTGCCAGCAGCTTTGGACAGCGGGATGGCTACACCTTC.